Following are 4 T cell receptor beta chains from one sample sequenced in a study of beta chain features in type 1 diabetes. Study-level points and caveats: All four CD4+ subsets from Type 1 diabetes patients carried moderately but significantly shorter TCRB CDR3s.

All of the isolated RNA was reverse transcribed, so expressed TCRB transcripts were sequenced. Profiled with immunoSEQ multiplex PCR; TCRdb holds only in-frame clones, not every one. The data hold 300,000 to 400,000 clones, with over 7% observed a single time. Antigen specificity for these receptors is unknown. Sequenced: central memory CD4+ T cells from blood. The receptors derive from a man younger than 45 with type 1 diabetes.

CDR3: CASSLKGQETQYF. The CDR3, as DNA: TGTGCCAGCAGCTTAAAGGGCCAAGAGACCCAGTACTTC. V gene TRBV7-6 combines with J gene TRBJ2-5; D unresolved. V lost 2 bases and J lost 1, with 5 bases in between. The germline V gene encodes CDR1 SGHVS and CDR2 FNYEAQ. The CDR3 is 13 residues long.

This chain joins TRBV29-1 and TRBJ2-2; 7 bases map to TRBD1. CDR1 and CDR2 from the germline V gene are SQVTM and ANQGSEA. V lost 7 bases, J lost 1 base, and 6 bases stayed unmatched. The CDR3 loop spans 14 amino acids. In DNA, the CDR3 is TGCAGCGCCAGGACAGGTGTGAACACCGGGGAGCTGTTTTTT. The encoded protein is CSARTGVNTGELFF.

This clone was detected a few times. The J gene is TRBJ1-1, the V gene TRBV29-1; D perhaps matches TRBD1 (5 bases). With 4 bases removed from V and 3 bases from J, the gap between germline ends came to 15 bases. The CDR3 spans 14 residues. CDR1 and CDR2 (germline): SQVTM, ANQGSEA. The CDR3 is CSVAFGGGYTEAFF. DNA for the CDR3: TGCAGCGTTGCCTTCGGCGGGGGTTACACTGAAGCTTTCTTT.

The rearrangement uses TRBV15 and TRBJ2-7; D is unresolved. This CDR3 spans 13 amino acids. The V gene's germline CDR1 is LNHNV and CDR2 YYDKDF (reference sequence). V was trimmed by 0 bases and J by 3 bases, leaving 6 bases between them. The CDR3 spells CATSRDPDYEQYF. In DNA, the CDR3 is TGTGCCACCAGCAGAGACCCGGACTACGAGCAGTACTTC.